These T cell receptor beta chains were read from a single sample in a study of regulatory T cells in long-lasting Graves disease. TCRdb called the multiplex PCR reads again in MiXCR, with one record for every CDR3 protein. This repertoire shows around 320,000 distinct CDR3 sequences, roughly 17% found once; its top ten account for roughly 29%. These data were likewise used in another study, on T cells in Graves' hyperthyroidism and ophthalmopathy.

The material was peripheral blood mononuclear cells (PBMCs), obtained at new diagnosis, from a patient treated with antithyroid drugs. These receptors were collected from a man in his forties with Graves disease. The CDR3 runs from the conserved cysteine through the conserved F or W. The D gene is left open where the match is weak. The size field is filled for only some rows; it gives once, few, many or a size class.

j_call,clone_size,v_call,d_call,cdr3_aa,cdr3_nt
TRBJ2-1,many,TRBV12-3/TRBV12-4,TRBD1,CASSPGQGWRNEQFF,TGTGCCAGCAGCCCGGGACAGGGTTGGAGAAATGAGCAGTTCTTC
TRBJ2-5,many,TRBV28,TRBD1,CASSGQGAPAETQYF,TGTGCCAGCAGTGGACAGGGGGCGCCGGCTGAGACCCAGTACTTC
TRBJ1-1,many,TRBV7-2,NA,CASSLVGNTEAFF,TGCGCCAGCAGCTTGGTGGGAAACACTGAAGCTTTCTTT
TRBJ1-6,NA,TRBV28,NA,CASRVVGTGHNSPLHF,TGTGCCAGCAGGGTCGTGGGGACGGGACATAATTCACCCCTCCACTTT
TRBJ2-2,NA,TRBV9,TRBD2,CASSVRTSGGIGTGELFF,TGTGCCAGCAGCGTAAGAACTAGCGGGGGGATCGGAACCGGGGAGCTGTTTTTT
TRBJ1-1,many,TRBV7-2,NA,CASSVTAYTEAFF,TGTGCCAGCAGCGTAACAGCTTACACTGAAGCTTTCTTT
TRBJ2-1,many,TRBV6-1,NA,CASTLERTAYNEQFF,TGTGCCAGCACCTTAGAGAGGACAGCGTACAATGAGCAGTTCTTC
TRBJ1-3,once,TRBV7-2,NA,CASSLAVTSLSGNTIYF,TGTGCCAGCAGCTTAGCGGTCACAAGCCTCTCTGGAAACACCATATATTTT
TRBJ2-7,many,TRBV6-1,NA,CASTGGTGDSYEQYF,TGTGCCAGCACTGGCGGGACGGGAGACTCCTACGAGCAGTACTTC
TRBJ2-5,NA,TRBV18,TRBD1,CASSKRTGPDQETQYF,TGTGCCAGCTCAAAAAGGACAGGGCCAGACCAAGAGACCCAGTACTTC
TRBJ2-2,many,TRBV7-3,NA,CASSTNTGELFF,TGTGCCAGCAGCACAAACACCGGGGAGCTGTTTTTT
TRBJ2-7,many,TRBV20-1,NA,CSAPRSILTYEQYF,TGCAGCGCACCGCGATCCATATTAACCTACGAGCAGTACTTC
TRBJ2-4,NA,TRBV2,NA,CASSPRVGSTQYF,TGTGCCAGCAGCCCCCGTGTGGGGAGTACTCAGTACTTC
TRBJ2-5,many,TRBV12-3/TRBV12-4,NA,CASSFGGETQYF,TGTGCCAGCAGTTTTGGGGGTGAGACCCAGTACTTC
TRBJ1-4,many,TRBV18,NA,CASSSRQGVDEKLFF,TGTGCCAGCAGCTCACGGCAGGGAGTTGATGAAAAACTGTTTTTT
TRBJ2-7,few,TRBV9,NA,CASSVGRGFYEQYF,TGTGCCAGCAGCGTAGGGAGGGGATTTTACGAGCAGTACTTC
TRBJ1-2,many,TRBV3-1,NA,CASSQVFGGQGYTF,TGTGCCAGCAGCCAAGTTTTCGGGGGCCAGGGCTACACCTTC
TRBJ1-4,NA,TRBV5-1,NA,CASSLDTYEELFF,TGCGCCAGCAGCTTGGATACTTATGAAGAACTGTTTTTT
TRBJ2-3,many,TRBV5-6,NA,CASSRIPRGHPSTDTQYF,TGTGCCAGCAGCCGAATTCCGCGGGGGCATCCTAGCACAGATACGCAGTATTTT
TRBJ1-5,NA,TRBV28,TRBD1,CASSENRGRNQPQHF,TGTGCCAGCAGTGAGAACAGGGGCAGGAATCAGCCCCAGCATTTT
TRBJ1-1,few,TRBV19,NA,CASPDGQLECGFSMENTEAFF,TGTGCCAGTCCGGACGGGCAGTTGGAATGTGGTTTTTCAATGGAGAACACTGAAGCTTTCTTT
TRBJ1-3,NA,TRBV28,NA,CASSYYVGTSGNTIYF,TGTGCCAGCAGTTATTACGTAGGAACCTCTGGAAACACCATATATTTT
TRBJ2-5,NA,TRBV4-2,NA,CASSQPGQETQYF,TGTGCCAGCAGCCAACCGGGCCAAGAGACCCAGTACTTC
TRBJ2-7,many,TRBV29-1,TRBD1,CSVEDQGAPAYEQYF,TGCAGCGTTGAAGATCAGGGGGCCCCGGCCTACGAGCAGTACTTC
TRBJ2-3,many,TRBV4-1,NA,CASSQVIRGTDTQYF,TGCGCCAGCAGCCAAGTTATTAGGGGCACAGATACGCAGTATTTT
TRBJ1-2,few,TRBV25-1,NA,CASSGLGLVRGYTF,TGTGCCAGCAGTGGCCTCGGACTGGTACGAGGCTACACCTTC
TRBJ1-5,many,TRBV5-6,NA,CASSLSGTPDQPQHF,TGTGCCAGCAGCCTCTCCGGGACACCCGATCAGCCCCAGCATTTT
TRBJ2-7,NA,TRBV29-1,NA,CSVERFDEQYF,TGCAGCGTTGAAAGGTTCGACGAGCAGTACTTC
TRBJ2-5,NA,TRBV7-8,NA,CASSLPDQETQYF,TGTGCCAGCAGCTTACCCGACCAAGAGACCCAGTACTTC
TRBJ1-6,NA,TRBV27,NA,CASSLVYSPLHF,TGTGCCAGCAGTCTTGTATATTCACCCCTCCACTTT
TRBJ2-7,medium-sized,TRBV12-3/TRBV12-4,TRBD1,CASSKGQGKQYF,TGTGCCAGCAGTAAGGGACAGGGGAAGCAGTACTTC
TRBJ1-4,many,TRBV28,TRBD1,CASSGPRQGLNEKLFF,TGTGCCAGTAGCGGCCCCAGACAGGGATTAAATGAAAAACTGTTTTTT
TRBJ1-5,many,TRBV7-9,NA,CASSLDRGRAPQHF,TGTGCCAGCAGCTTAGATCGGGGGAGAGCGCCCCAGCATTTT
TRBJ2-1,many,TRBV7-8,NA,CASRHRDPGNEQFF,TGTGCCAGCAGACACAGGGACCCGGGCAATGAGCAGTTCTTC
TRBJ1-5,many,TRBV2,TRBD1,CASRGQGNQPQHF,TGTGCCAGCAGAGGACAGGGCAATCAGCCCCAGCATTTT
TRBJ2-7,many,TRBV2,NA,CASQLAFEQYF,TGTGCCAGCCAGTTAGCGTTCGAGCAGTACTTC
TRBJ2-1,few,TRBV5-1,NA,CTSTGGAASYNEQFF,TGCACCAGCACTGGGGGGGCAGCCTCCTACAATGAGCAGTTCTTC
TRBJ2-1,many,TRBV7-8,NA,CASSLENSAGSHNEQFF,TGTGCCAGCAGCTTAGAGAACAGCGCTGGGTCCCACAATGAGCAGTTCTTC
TRBJ2-7,NA,TRBV20-1,NA,CSAVPSSYEQYF,TGCAGTGCTGTCCCGTCGTCCTACGAGCAGTACTTC
TRBJ2-3,NA,TRBV5-5,NA,CASSLRHPTDTQYF,TGTGCCAGCAGCTTGAGACACCCCACAGATACGCAGTATTTT
TRBJ2-7,many,TRBV18,TRBD2,CASSPDSGATYEQYF,TGTGCCAGCTCACCCGATAGCGGGGCCACCTACGAGCAGTACTTC
TRBJ2-3,many,TRBV11-3,TRBD2,CASSYGLAGYSTDTQYF,TGTGCCAGCAGCTACGGACTAGCGGGTTACAGCACAGATACGCAGTATTTT
TRBJ2-7,many,TRBV28,TRBD1,CASSSPSGTGKYEQYF,TGTGCCAGCAGTTCCCCCTCCGGGACAGGGAAATACGAGCAGTACTTC
TRBJ1-5,few,TRBV20-1,NA,CSATPGGAGQPQHF,TGCAGTGCTACGCCTGGGGGGGCCGGTCAGCCCCAGCATTTT
TRBJ2-1,many,TRBV20-1,TRBD1,CSAYRDRVNEQFF,TGCAGTGCTTACCGGGACAGGGTAAATGAGCAGTTCTTC
TRBJ2-6,many,TRBV6-1,NA,CASSEATGSGANVLTF,TGTGCCAGCAGTGAAGCTACAGGGTCCGGGGCCAACGTCCTGACTTTC
TRBJ2-7,few,TRBV6-1,NA,CASSGKAGIPYEQYF,TGTGCCAGCAGTGGTAAAGCAGGAATCCCCTACGAGCAGTACTTC
TRBJ2-2,many,TRBV7-9,NA,CASSLVSGRVGELFF,TGTGCCAGCAGCTTAGTTTCAGGGCGTGTCGGGGAGCTGTTTTTT
TRBJ2-1,many,TRBV27,NA,CASSLPHGRKFF,TGTGCCAGCAGCCTTCCCCATGGTAGGAAGTTCTTC
TRBJ1-5,many,TRBV19,TRBD1,CASRRDRGLRSNQPQHF,TGTGCCAGTAGACGGGACAGGGGGCTTCGAAGCAATCAGCCCCAGCATTTT
TRBJ1-2,NA,TRBV18,NA,CASSPPRGTRGYTF,TGTGCCAGCTCACCCCCCCGGGGCACAAGGGGCTACACCTTC
TRBJ2-5,NA,TRBV5-1,TRBD2,CASNSGAGGETQYF,TGCGCCAGCAATAGCGGGGCCGGGGGGGAGACCCAGTACTTC
TRBJ2-7,NA,TRBV10-2,TRBD2,CASRGTSGGDAYEQYF,TGCGCCAGCAGAGGGACTAGCGGGGGGGACGCCTACGAGCAGTACTTC